The 13 T cell receptor beta chains listed next were all sequenced from one sample in a study of blood T cell repertoires in COVID-19. Clones were sequenced by immunoSEQ multiplex PCR, and TCRdb holds only the in-frame ones, with some missing. The sample has about 370,000 clones; more than 80% are singletons. Specimen: peripheral blood. The receptors were sampled from a woman between 25 and 40 years old with COVID-19, enrolled during active disease.

The chain is built from TRBV3-1 (or the pseudogene TRBV3-2) and TRBJ2-7, with D perhaps TRBD2 (5 bases). Trimming cost V 4 bases and J 0 bases, with 13 bases left between them. Germline V CDR1 and CDR2: LGHDT, YNNKEL (reference sequence). This CDR3 is built from 15 residues. CDR3 in DNA: TGTGCCAGCAGCCCGCGGTTCGGGGACTCCTACGAGCAGTACGTC. Amino acid sequence: CASSPRFGDSYEQYV.

This clone occurred a few times. The chain recombines TRBV6-1 with TRBJ1-2; 9 bases map to TRBD1. This CDR3 is built from 15 residues. Germline V gives CDR1 MNHNS, CDR2 SASEGT. V was clipped by 2 bases and J by 6 bases; unmatched bases: 7. Written as DNA, the CDR3 is TGTGCCAGCAGTGAAAGGAGGACAGGGGTGAATGGCTACACCTTC. Amino acid sequence: CASSERRTGVNGYTF.

This rearrangement joins TRBV11-2 to TRBJ2-1, with 8 bases aligning to TRBD1. CDR1 SGHAT and CDR2 FQNNGV come from the germline V gene. The CDR3 is made up of 15 amino acids. V shed 0 bases and J 8 bases; nucleotides not matched to a gene: 6. The chain's CDR3 is CASSLDRSRGHEQFF. The CDR3, as DNA: TGTGCCAGCAGCTTAGATCGGTCCAGGGGGCATGAGCAGTTCTTC. Supplemented by reference TRBV11-2 and TRBJ2-1, the full variable domain reads EAGVAQSPRYKIIEKRQSVAFWCNPISGHATLYWYQQILGQGPKLLIQFQNNGVVDDSQLPKDRFSAERLKGVDSTLKIQPAKLEDSAVYLCASSLDRSRGHEQFFGPGTRLTVL.

CDR3 bases: TGTGCCAGCCCCGTTGGGGGGGGGCCCGGGAAGAACACCGGGGAGCTGTTTTTT. This encodes CASPVGGGPGKNTGELFF. The chain couples TRBV5-8 to TRBJ2-2; maybe TRBD2 (7 bases). The CDR3 is 18 amino acids. Germline V gene data show CDR1 as SGHTS and CDR2 as YDEGEE. V was cut by 7 bases and J by 1 base, with 23 bases left in between. The full variable domain, rest sourced from reference TRBV5-8 and TRBJ2-2, is EAGVTQSPTHLIKTRGQQATLRCSPISGHTSVYWYQQALGLGLQFLLWYDEGEERNRGNFPPRFSGRQFPNYSSELNVNALELEDSALYLCASPVGGGPGKNTGELFFGEGSRLTVL.

The chain has TRBV27 and TRBJ2-5; TRBD2 matches at 14 bases. This CDR3 is built from 17 residues. Germline CDR1 MNHEY, CDR2 SMNVEV (reference sequence). The trim removed 2 bases at V and 3 bases at J, leaving 5 bases unmatched. CDR3 coding DNA: TGTGCCAGCAGTTTAAGACTAGCGGGAGGGCGTAAAGAGACCCAGTACTTC. Translation: CASSLRLAGGRKETQYF.

This sequence joins TRBV9 and TRBJ2-7; D perhaps matches TRBD1 (7 bases). V lost 3 bases and J 3 bases, leaving 19 bases between the germline ends. Germline values: CDR1 SGDLS, CDR2 YYNGEE. CDR3 length equals 16 residues. The CDR3 reads CASSAGLAGQRYEQYF. The CDR3 DNA is TGTGCCAGCAGCGCGGGCCTCGCGGGACAGCGCTACGAGCAGTACTTC.

V is TRBV18 and J is TRBJ1-2, with D possibly TRBD1 on 5 matching bases. V shed 4 bases and J shed 4 bases, with 10 bases lying between them. The CDR3 contains 13 residues. Germline CDR1 is KGHSH and CDR2 is LQKENI. The CDR3 coding sequence is TGTGCCAGCTCACTACAGGATGGCTATGGCTACACCTTC. This encodes CASSLQDGYGYTF.

CDR3 DNA: TGTGCCAGTAGTAAAGGGGCGCGGTCACCCCTCCACTTT. Translation: CASSKGARSPLHF. V gene TRBV19 combines with J gene TRBJ1-6; D might be TRBD1 (5 bases). This CDR3 is 13 amino acids long. Between the trimmed V and J ends, which lost 4 bases and 10 bases, there was a span of 11 bases. Germline lookup yields CDR1 LNHDA and CDR2 SQIVND (reference sequence).

The DNA for the CDR3 is TGTGCCAGTAGGACGGGACAGGGGGCGTATGAAGCTTTCTTT. Translation: CASRTGQGAYEAFF. The gene calls are TRBV19 and TRBJ1-1, with TRBD1 identical over 12 bases. Germline trimming cut 6 bases from V and 7 bases from J; bases unmatched to any gene: 6. Germline CDR1 is LNHDA and CDR2 is SQIVND (reference sequence). The CDR3 is made up of 14 amino acids.

The chain couples TRBV4-1 to TRBJ2-2; TRBD2 agrees at 7 bases. Germline loops: CDR1 MGHRA, CDR2 YSYEKL. J lost 2 bases, V lost 5 bases, and 8 bases had no gene match. The CDR3 spans 16 residues. CDR3 coding DNA: TGCGCCAGCAGCGGGCGACTAGCTTTTAACACCGGGGAGCTGTTTTTT. The encoded protein is CASSGRLAFNTGELFF.

This chain uses TRBV5-4 with TRBJ2-1; D remains unclear. V dropped 0 bases and J dropped 10 bases, with 5 bases sitting between them. This CDR3 spans 11 amino acids. In germline, CDR1 is SGHNT, CDR2 YYREEE (reference sequence). The CDR3 nucleotides are TGTGCCAGCAGCTTGGGAGGAGAGCAGTTCTTC. It codes for CASSLGGEQFF.

The rearrangement uses TRBV6-1 and TRBJ1-1, with D unresolved. The germline V and J ends were trimmed by 3 bases and 1 base, with 6 bases remaining between them. The CDR3 is made up of 13 amino acids. From germline, CDR1 is MNHNS and CDR2 SASEGT. The CDR3 here is CASSEYPNTEAFF. DNA of the CDR3: TGTGCCAGCAGTGAGTATCCGAACACTGAAGCTTTCTTT.

The chain uses TRBV6-5 and TRBJ1-1; D might be TRBD1 (6 bases). CDR3 size: 13 residues. In germline, CDR1 is MNHEY, CDR2 SVGAGI. V lost 7 bases and J 8 bases, leaving 17 bases between the germline ends. In DNA, the CDR3 is TGTGCCAGCACCCCCGCGAACAGGGCCGAAGCTTTCTTT. It specifies CASTPANRAEAFF.